This TCR beta chain comes out of a study of vaccination effects on CD4 cells after COVID-19. Notes on the study in general: Late in the post-vaccination period, infection-induced and vaccine-induced clones underwent marked clonal contraction.

Comment on this clone: Antigen unknown.

The method was immunoSEQ multiplex PCR; TCRdb's version includes in-frame clones alone and lacks a portion of them. This table holds about 63,000 clones, 70% to 85% found once. Pools of viral peptides were used by the ViraFEST assay to expand antigen-specific CD4+ T cells ahead of sequencing. With about 9 days of culture completed, CD4+ T cells were isolated. Vaccine recipients, nucleocapsid antibody negative, had no prior SARS-CoV-2 infection. Each well held about 2 million PBMC cultured with around 9 ug/ml peptides and around 11 IU/ml IL-2. Half the medium was swapped for IL-2 medium on days 3 and 7. The germline CDR1 and CDR2 sequences are SGHRS and YFSETQ. Trimming took 4 bases from V and 6 from J; bases not matched to a gene: 6. The CDR3 extends over 14 amino acids.

The specimen was CD4+ T cells from PBMCs cultured with HCoV-OC43 spike peptides, collected before COVID-19 vaccination. This sample's subset: HCoV-OC43 spike overlapping peptide pool stimulation. The rearrangement uses TRBV5-1 and TRBJ1-1, with TRBD1 identical over 10 bases. The sequence was obtained from a human donor who received a COVID-19 vaccine. The CDR3 nucleotides read TGCGCCAGCAGCCCTGGGACAGGGGAGGCTGAAGCTTTCTTT. This gives the protein CASSPGTGEAEAFF.